This T cell receptor (beta chain) is drawn from a study of cytomegalovirus exposure and HLA in healthy donors. As regards this clone: The antigen is not known.

General study points: A later analysis appeared to link common viral pathogens to several of the most significant clusters. Reports indicated that the classifier achieved high specificity and sensitivity in diagnosing cytomegalovirus status. It was reported in a later analysis that an Asian-associated ancestry cluster showed fewer N-insertions than the roughly 670-donor mean.

Use of 60 Vbeta and 13 Jbeta primers characterized the PCR. The data were produced by immunoSEQ multiplex PCR, yet TCRdb's version contains in-frame clones alone and is incomplete. This listing includes more than 40,000 clones. The germline V gene encodes CDR1 SEHNR and CDR2 FQNEAQ (reference sequence). The CDR3 sequence is 17 residues long. The V end lost 4 bases, the J end lost 4 bases, and 22 bases lay between the germline ends. The source is a female donor in good health and CMV-seronegative. Specimen: PBMCs. The chain couples TRBV7-9 to TRBJ1-2; TRBD1 is a possible D gene (5 bases). CDR3 in amino acids: CASSSSNRQGYSYGYTF. The CDR3 DNA reads as TGTGCCAGCAGCTCCAGTAATCGGCAGGGATACAGCTATGGCTACACCTTC.